This TCR beta chain was sequenced in a study of cytomegalovirus exposure and HLA in healthy donors. This clone was seen once. Per germline, CDR1 MNHEY and CDR2 SMNVEV (reference sequence). V lost 1 base and J 0 bases, leaving 6 bases between the germline ends. The CDR3 extends over 14 amino acids. Using immunoSEQ multiplex PCR, the repertoire was profiled, and TCRdb retains in-frame clones only, with some absent. The sample contains roughly 150,000 clones, roughly 91% of which appear only once. The V gene is TRBV27, the J gene TRBJ1-2, with D unclear. Sequenced sample: PBMCs. This clonotype was sampled from a man aged 18 to 29 in good health and CMV-seronegative. The CDR3 loop reads CASSLLNSNYGYTF. The CDR3 DNA sequence: TGTGCCAGCAGTTTATTGAACTCTAACTATGGCTACACCTTC.